This T cell receptor beta chain was found in a study of blood T cell repertoires in COVID-19. V lost 3 bases, J lost 1 base, and 10 bases lay in between. The length of the CDR3 is 15 residues. CDR1 and CDR2 from the germline V gene are LNHDA and SQIVND (reference sequence). As processed by the authors: How many nucleated cells were present was estimated from reference gene primer amplification. This table comes from immunoSEQ multiplex PCR, and its TCRdb copy is limited to in-frame clones, with some not included. The V and J calls and the clone size are those of that table, but D and trimming were determined from the DNA. The repertoire includes about 100,000 clones, approximately 86% of them detected once, and around 1.6% sits in the top ten.

The specimen sequenced was peripheral blood. The clonotype originates from an elderly man with acute or convalescent COVID-19. The J gene is TRBJ2-1, the V gene TRBV19; a weak D match, TRBD2 (5 bases). The CDR3 region is CASSMGGLSYNEQFF. The CDR3 DNA sequence: TGTGCCAGTAGTATGGGTGGACTTTCCTACAATGAGCAGTTCTTC.